The rows below give T cell receptor beta chains drawn from one sample of a study of neoadjuvant anti-PD-1 for oral cavity cancer. Measured with immunoSEQ multiplex PCR; TCRdb has only the in-frame clones, and not every one. The sample has 70,000 to 95,000 clones; less than 85% are singletons. The sample in question was PBMCs, obtained before nivolumab (anti-PD-1) treatment. The receptors derive from a person between 35 and 79 years old with oral cavity squamous cell carcinoma. Each CDR3 is given with its conserved first and last residue. The D gene is left open where the match is weak. Not all rows give a size; the values are once, few, many and, for expanded clones, a class.

abundance: once; d_gene: NA; v_gene: TRBV6-5; j_gene: TRBJ1-5; CDR3aa: CASSYSAPGNQPQHF; CDR3nt: TGTGCCAGCAGTTACTCTGCGCCGGGCAATCAGCCCCAGCATTTT
abundance: few; d_gene: NA; v_gene: TRBV12-5; j_gene: TRBJ2-3; CDR3aa: CASGLGRYTDTQYF; CDR3nt: TGTGCTAGTGGTTTGGGGAGGTACACAGATACGCAGTATTTT
abundance: NA; d_gene: TRBD1; v_gene: TRBV5-1; j_gene: TRBJ1-5; CDR3aa: CASSAGTGESTQHF; CDR3nt: TGCGCCAGCAGCGCAGGGACAGGGGAATCGACCCAGCATTTT
abundance: NA; d_gene: NA; v_gene: TRBV14; j_gene: TRBJ2-5; CDR3aa: CASSVSRGTQYF; CDR3nt: TGTGCCAGCAGCGTATCACGGGGGACCCAGTACTTC
abundance: NA; d_gene: NA; v_gene: TRBV10-2; j_gene: TRBJ2-1; CDR3aa: CASFGTYNEQFF; CDR3nt: TGCGCCAGCTTCGGGACCTACAATGAGCAGTTCTTC
abundance: NA; d_gene: TRBD1; v_gene: TRBV2; j_gene: TRBJ1-5; CDR3aa: CASSRDSINQPQHF; CDR3nt: TGTGCCAGCAGTCGGGACAGCATTAATCAGCCCCAGCATTTT
abundance: NA; d_gene: TRBD2; v_gene: TRBV4-2; j_gene: TRBJ2-7; CDR3aa: CASSQPRGTSGSYEQYF; CDR3nt: TGTGCCAGCAGCCAACCCCGCGGGACTAGCGGCTCCTACGAGCAGTACTTC
abundance: NA; d_gene: TRBD1; v_gene: TRBV30; j_gene: TRBJ1-4; CDR3aa: CAWNLGQGGEKLFF; CDR3nt: TGTGCCTGGAACTTGGGACAGGGGGGTGAAAAACTGTTTTTT
abundance: NA; d_gene: TRBD1; v_gene: TRBV6-5; j_gene: TRBJ2-7; CDR3aa: CASRTQGAGNYEQYF; CDR3nt: TGTGCCAGCAGAACTCAGGGGGCAGGGAACTACGAGCAGTACTTC
abundance: NA; d_gene: NA; v_gene: TRBV6-5; j_gene: TRBJ1-2; CDR3aa: CASSYGGRPANYGYTF; CDR3nt: TGTGCCAGCAGTTATGGGGGGCGCCCCGCCAACTATGGCTACACCTTC
abundance: NA; d_gene: TRBD2; v_gene: TRBV5-1; j_gene: TRBJ2-1; CDR3aa: CASSLEFGGNEQFF; CDR3nt: TGCGCCAGCAGCTTAGAGTTCGGGGGGAATGAGCAGTTCTTC
abundance: NA; d_gene: TRBD1; v_gene: TRBV9; j_gene: TRBJ2-6; CDR3aa: CASSGATGRGANVLTF; CDR3nt: TGTGCCAGCAGCGGGGCGACAGGGAGAGGGGCCAACGTCCTGACTTTC
abundance: NA; d_gene: TRBD2; v_gene: TRBV9; j_gene: TRBJ2-1; CDR3aa: CASSVEGEPGLAGNEQFF; CDR3nt: TGTGCCAGCAGCGTAGAGGGGGAACCGGGACTAGCGGGGAATGAGCAGTTCTTC
abundance: NA; d_gene: NA; v_gene: TRBV9; j_gene: TRBJ2-1; CDR3aa: CASSFSGAYNEQFF; CDR3nt: TGTGCCAGCAGCTTTAGCGGTGCCTACAATGAGCAGTTCTTC
abundance: NA; d_gene: NA; v_gene: TRBV6-1; j_gene: TRBJ2-1; CDR3aa: CASSLSENEQFF; CDR3nt: TGTGCCAGCAGTCTGTCGGAAAATGAGCAGTTCTTC
abundance: once; d_gene: NA; v_gene: TRBV5-1; j_gene: TRBJ2-7; CDR3aa: CASSFGQNYEQYF; CDR3nt: TGCGCCAGCAGCTTTGGACAGAACTACGAGCAGTACTTC
abundance: once; d_gene: NA; v_gene: TRBV7-3; j_gene: TRBJ2-2; CDR3aa: CASSLGKGGTGELFF; CDR3nt: TGTGCCAGCAGCTTAGGGAAAGGGGGAACCGGGGAGCTGTTTTTT
abundance: NA; d_gene: NA; v_gene: TRBV29-1; j_gene: TRBJ1-2; CDR3aa: CSVREGGEAGDTF; CDR3nt: TGCAGCGTTAGGGAGGGTGGGGAGGCTGGGGACACCTTC
abundance: NA; d_gene: TRBD1; v_gene: TRBV7-8; j_gene: TRBJ2-2; CDR3aa: CASSFKDRPTGELFF; CDR3nt: TGTGCCAGCAGCTTTAAGGACAGGCCCACCGGGGAGCTGTTTTTT
abundance: NA; d_gene: NA; v_gene: TRBV6-6; j_gene: TRBJ1-1; CDR3aa: CASSYPGQNTEAFF; CDR3nt: TGTGCCAGCAGTTACCCCGGACAGAACACTGAAGCTTTCTTT
abundance: NA; d_gene: NA; v_gene: TRBV6-5; j_gene: TRBJ2-1; CDR3aa: CASSYNRDAYNEQFF; CDR3nt: TGTGCCAGCAGCTATAATAGGGACGCCTACAATGAGCAGTTCTTC
abundance: NA; d_gene: NA; v_gene: TRBV5-1; j_gene: TRBJ2-2; CDR3aa: CASMGSGSTGELFF; CDR3nt: TGCGCCAGCATGGGGAGCGGTAGTACCGGGGAGCTGTTTTTT
abundance: NA; d_gene: TRBD2; v_gene: TRBV7-2; j_gene: TRBJ2-1; CDR3aa: CASSLAGGRANEQFF; CDR3nt: TGTGCCAGCAGCTTAGCTGGCGGGAGGGCCAATGAGCAGTTCTTC
abundance: NA; d_gene: TRBD2; v_gene: TRBV6-4; j_gene: TRBJ2-1; CDR3aa: CANAPTSGRFYEQFF; CDR3nt: TGTGCCAACGCCCCCACTAGCGGGAGGTTCTATGAGCAGTTCTTC
abundance: once; d_gene: NA; v_gene: TRBV4-2; j_gene: TRBJ1-4; CDR3aa: CASSQDQATNEKLFF; CDR3nt: TGTGCCAGCAGCCAAGACCAAGCAACTAATGAAAAACTGTTTTTT
abundance: NA; d_gene: NA; v_gene: TRBV6-1; j_gene: TRBJ1-4; CDR3aa: CASSGITRGTNEKLFF; CDR3nt: TGTGCCAGCAGTGGGATCACCCGCGGGACTAATGAAAAACTGTTTTTT
abundance: NA; d_gene: TRBD2; v_gene: TRBV7-3; j_gene: TRBJ2-7; CDR3aa: CASSLILLAGPRGTYEQYF; CDR3nt: TGTGCCAGCAGCTTAATTTTACTAGCGGGGCCCCGTGGGACCTACGAGCAGTACTTC
abundance: NA; d_gene: NA; v_gene: TRBV5-8; j_gene: TRBJ2-3; CDR3aa: CASSLATTASTDTQYF; CDR3nt: TGTGCCAGCAGCTTGGCAACGACTGCAAGCACAGATACGCAGTATTTT
abundance: NA; d_gene: TRBD2; v_gene: TRBV29-1; j_gene: TRBJ2-7; CDR3aa: CSVEEVAGNEQYF; CDR3nt: TGCAGCGTTGAAGAGGTAGCGGGGAACGAGCAGTACTTC
abundance: few; d_gene: NA; v_gene: TRBV5-1; j_gene: TRBJ2-1; CDR3aa: CASSGGDRGNEQFF; CDR3nt: TGCGCCAGCTCCGGAGGGGATAGGGGCAATGAGCAGTTCTTC
abundance: NA; d_gene: TRBD1; v_gene: TRBV25-1; j_gene: TRBJ2-7; CDR3aa: CASSDVGQGVYF; CDR3nt: TGTGCCAGCAGTGACGTAGGACAGGGTGTGTACTTC
abundance: NA; d_gene: TRBD2; v_gene: TRBV5-4; j_gene: TRBJ2-1; CDR3aa: CASSPGLAAYNEQFF; CDR3nt: TGTGCCAGCAGCCCCGGACTAGCGGCCTACAATGAGCAGTTCTTC
abundance: NA; d_gene: NA; v_gene: TRBV13; j_gene: TRBJ2-4; CDR3aa: CASSKGQLWGKNIQYF; CDR3nt: TGTGCCAGCAGCAAAGGACAGCTTTGGGGCAAAAACATTCAGTACTTC
abundance: NA; d_gene: NA; v_gene: TRBV6-1; j_gene: TRBJ1-3; CDR3aa: CASRRISSGNTIYF; CDR3nt: TGTGCCAGCAGGAGGATTAGCTCTGGAAACACCATATATTTT
abundance: once; d_gene: NA; v_gene: TRBV6-5; j_gene: TRBJ1-1; CDR3aa: CASSAGRAEAFF; CDR3nt: TGTGCCAGCAGTGCCGGCAGGGCCGAAGCTTTCTTT
abundance: NA; d_gene: NA; v_gene: TRBV28; j_gene: TRBJ2-2; CDR3aa: CASSPVLGGTGELFF; CDR3nt: TGTGCCAGCAGTCCAGTCCTGGGGGGCACCGGGGAGCTGTTTTTT
abundance: NA; d_gene: NA; v_gene: TRBV19; j_gene: TRBJ2-7; CDR3aa: CASRGYRGGTYEQYF; CDR3nt: TGTGCCAGTAGGGGATACAGGGGAGGTACCTACGAGCAGTACTTC
abundance: NA; d_gene: NA; v_gene: TRBV5-4; j_gene: TRBJ2-1; CDR3aa: CASSWTRNEQFF; CDR3nt: TGTGCCAGCAGCTGGACCCGCAATGAGCAGTTCTTC
abundance: NA; d_gene: NA; v_gene: TRBV6-6; j_gene: TRBJ1-2; CDR3aa: CASSSRRGYGYTF; CDR3nt: TGTGCCAGCAGTTCTCGGCGGGGCTATGGCTACACCTTC
abundance: NA; d_gene: NA; v_gene: TRBV30; j_gene: TRBJ1-1; CDR3aa: CAWSVLDRGTEAFF; CDR3nt: TGTGCCTGGAGTGTACTCGACAGAGGAACTGAAGCTTTCTTT